The 9 T cell receptor beta chains below come from one sample, sequenced in a study of blood T cell repertoires in COVID-19 (dated by TCRdb to about 2020). The receptor library was made with the immunoSEQ multiplex PCR assay. TCRdb mirrors the immuneACCESS table, restricted to in-frame sequences. Some clones are absent from its copies; in checked studies, under half trace to an unresolved V gene, and the reason for the others is unknown. The sample records a few hundred thousand clones, around 90% of which are singletons. Around 1.2% of the sample is held by the ten biggest clonotypes. Sequencing input: peripheral blood. Source of these receptors: a man between 40 and 49 years old with acute or convalescent COVID-19.

The chain joins TRBV27 to TRBJ2-7; a possible D gene is TRBD2 (5 bases). The germline V gene has CDR1 MNHEY and CDR2 SMNVEV (reference sequence). Trimming shortened V by 7 bases and J by 0 bases, and 10 bases separated the two germline ends. The CDR3 spans 13 residues. The CDR3 DNA reads TGTGCCAGCACCCCGGGGTCCTCCTACGAGCAGTACTTC. Protein: CASTPGSSYEQYF.

This chain links TRBV27 with TRBJ2-3, with 16 bases that match TRBD2. The junction had 8 bases not matched to a gene; V was cut back by 6 bases and J by 2 bases. CDR1 MNHEY and CDR2 SMNVEV come from the germline V gene (reference sequence). This CDR3 has 18 residues. CDR3 sequence (DNA): TGTGCCAGCAGACCGGGGACTAGCGGGGGGGCTAACACAGATACGCAGTATTTT. It yields the protein CASRPGTSGGANTDTQYF.

The chain has TRBV9 and TRBJ1-1, with D tentatively TRBD1 (6 bases). Looked up from germline, CDR1 is SGDLS and CDR2 is YYNGEE. The V and J ends lost 4 bases and 1 base respectively, with 17 bases between them. This CDR3 region has 16 residues. CDR3 protein: CASSSRPGGRNTEAFF. CDR3 nucleotide sequence: TGTGCCAGCAGCTCCCGTCCGGGGGGCCGGAACACTGAAGCTTTCTTT.

V is TRBV14 and J is TRBJ1-1; unclear D gene. V lost 2 bases, J lost 3 bases, and 10 bases lay in between. The CDR3 consists of 14 residues. Germline loops: CDR1 SGHDN, CDR2 FVKESK. CDR3 loop: CASSQLASYTEAFF. CDR3 nucleotide sequence: TGTGCCAGCAGCCAATTAGCCTCGTACACTGAAGCTTTCTTT.

This clone was seen a handful of times. This rearrangement joins TRBV6-2 or TRBV6-3 to TRBJ1-5, with 8 positions matching TRBD1. The CDR3 covers 14 residues. J gave up 4 bases and V 6 bases, and 5 bases lay outside the gene matches. CDR1 is MNHEY and CDR2 is SVGEGT in the germline V gene. CDR3 loop: CASSQGQENQPQHF. The CDR3 bases are TGTGCCAGCAGCCAGGGACAGGAAAATCAGCCCCAGCATTTT.

CDR3 nucleotide sequence: TGTGCCAGCAGCCAAGCCAGGTCAGAACTTCGGTATGGCTACACCTTC. This codes for CASSQARSELRYGYTF. V and J are TRBV4-2 and TRBJ1-2; D is uncertain. Germline CDR1 is LGHNA and CDR2 is YNFKEQ. V was clipped by 1 base and J by 5 bases, with 17 bases between them. The CDR3 runs 16 residues.

The V and J genes are TRBV27 and TRBJ2-1; 8 nucleotides agree with TRBD1. The V and J ends lost 6 bases and 4 bases, in that order; junction bases with no gene match: 5. Germline CDR1 is MNHEY and CDR2 is SMNVEV (reference sequence). The CDR3 length is 14 residues. The CDR3 region is CASSRRGRYNEQFF. The CDR3 DNA reads as TGTGCCAGCAGCCGCAGGGGGCGATACAATGAGCAGTTCTTC.

The rearrangement joins TRBV28 to TRBJ1-6; 12 nucleotides agree with TRBD1. V dropped 4 bases and J dropped 10; count of bases not matched to a gene: 17. Per the germline V gene, CDR1 is MDHEN and CDR2 is SYDVKM. The CDR3 length is 19 residues. CDR3 nucleotides: TGTGCCAGCAGTTCACAATCTACCGGGACAGGGGGCGCCAGGTCACCCCTCCACTTT. Translated: CASSSQSTGTGGARSPLHF.

The J gene is TRBJ2-7, the V gene TRBV14; perhaps TRBD1 as D (6 bases). V was pared by 5 bases and J by 2 bases, with 13 bases between. CDR3 length: 14 amino acids. CDR1 is SGHDN and CDR2 is FVKESK in the germline V gene. The CDR3 reads CASSNRDKTYEQYF. The CDR3 DNA is TGTGCCAGCAGCAACAGGGATAAGACCTACGAGCAGTACTTC. Full variable domain (rest looked up from reference TRBV14 and TRBJ2-7): EAGVTQFPSHSVIEKGQTVTLRCDPISGHDNLYWYRRVMGKEIKFLLHFVKESKQDESGMPNNRFLAERTGGTYSTLKVQPAELEDSGVYFCASSNRDKTYEQYFGPGTRLTVT.